What follows describes a single TCR beta chain. Its cognate antigen is unknown. This sample is drawn from a study of shared clonotypes between healthy human individuals. Study-level background: CD8 memory received one plate per donor, CD8 naive two, CD4 memory three and CD4 naive three.

Naive CD8 populations comprised CD45RO-negative cells positively selected for CCR7, excluding terminally differentiated effector memory CD45RA+ cells. Study results and limitations: Depth of sequencing was expected to influence donor clonotype sharing. It was observed that roughly 5.4% of naive CD4 clonotypes were shared across several donors.

Germline assignment: CDR1 SGHAT and CDR2 FQNNGV. The CDR3 has 15 amino acids. The V and J ends lost 5 bases and 7 bases, in that order; junction bases with no gene match: 7. Per the original data handling: Because ImmunoSEQ provided only junction sequences with no quality scores, the filtering differed. Sequencing used immunoSEQ multiplex PCR; TCRdb keeps in-frame clones, though not all of them. V and J calls and clone size follow that table, whereas D and trimming were derived from the DNA. The data contain roughly 2,000,000 clones, approximately 95% of them singletons. The chain has TRBV11-2 and TRBJ2-1; 11 bases align to TRBD1. This clonotype was obtained from a man between 18 and 35 years old in good health. Sequences were obtained from naive CD8+ T cells sorted from blood. The CDR3 nucleotides are TGTGCCAGCAGCCTCGGACAGGGGGCCCGGAATGAGCAGTTCTTC. This sequence encodes CASSLGQGARNEQFF.